A single sample is the source of the 26 T cell receptor beta chains below, sequenced in a study of blood T cell repertoires in COVID-19. Data came from immunoSEQ multiplex PCR; TCRdb stores just in-frame clones and leaves some out. The repertoire consists of 170,000 or so clones, with more than 70% occurring once and the leading ten covering approximately 7%. Sequenced sample: peripheral blood. These receptors were collected from a man aged 45 to 65 with active or convalescent COVID-19.

This chain uses TRBV6-2 or TRBV6-3 with TRBJ2-1; 10 bases agree with TRBD2. The CDR3 totals 16 residues. Germline V gene sequence: CDR1 MNHEY, CDR2 SVGEGT. Losses at the gene ends were 0 bases for V and 3 bases for J; bases not matched to a gene: 2. CDR3 coding DNA: TGTGCCAGCAGTTACTCAGCGGGGGGGCACTACAATGAGCAGTTCTTC. Its protein product is CASSYSAGGHYNEQFF.

The V gene is TRBV21-1, the J gene TRBJ2-2; TRBD1, the table's D call, lacks a check against the DNA. TRBV21-1 is listed as a pseudogene. This CDR3 has 16 residues. The CDR3 sequence: CASSKKRQGNTGELFF. The CDR3 DNA sequence: TGTGCCAGCAGCAAAAAAAGACAGGGGAACACCGGGGAGCTGTTTTTT.

The chain uses TRBV7-9 and TRBJ2-3; D possibly corresponds to TRBD1 (6 bases). Germline CDR1 reads SEHNR; CDR2 reads FQNEAQ (reference sequence). CDR3 length: 15 residues. Trimming cost V 5 bases and J 1 base, with 13 bases left between them. CDR3 in amino acids: CASSIATGRTDTQYF. CDR3 sequence (DNA): TGTGCCAGCAGCATTGCGACAGGACGCACAGATACGCAGTATTTT.

The chain carries TRBV9 and TRBJ1-1, with TRBD1 identical over 7 bases. The CDR3 spans 15 residues. The ends lost 3 bases at V and 4 bases at J; junction bases unmatched: 9. The germline V gene encodes CDR1 SGDLS and CDR2 YYNGEE. CDR3 bases: TGTGCCAGCAGCGCTCGGACAGGAGAGGTCACTGAAGCTTTCTTT. It codes for CASSARTGEVTEAFF.

The chain recombines TRBV15 with TRBJ1-4; D is unclear. The CDR3 is made up of 19 amino acids. Trimming left V 3 bases short and J 2 bases short, with 22 bases between. CDR1 and CDR2 (germline): LNHNV, YYDKDF (reference sequence). Here the CDR3 DNA reads TGTGCCACCAGCAGGCCCTTCAGTTTGGAGGGTACGACTAATGAAAAACTGTTTTTT. Translation: CATSRPFSLEGTTNEKLFF.

The V call is TRBV19, the J call TRBJ1-5; no firm D call. V lost 0 bases, J lost 2 bases, and 11 bases lay in between. From germline, CDR1 is LNHDA and CDR2 SQIVND (reference sequence). The CDR3 runs 16 residues. As DNA, the CDR3 is TGTGCCAGTAGTATAGAGGGCCCGTCGGGCAATCAGCCCCAGCATTTT. Its translation: CASSIEGPSGNQPQHF.

The chain employs TRBV6-2 or TRBV6-3 and TRBJ2-7; D remains ambiguous. V gave up 5 bases and J gave up 0 bases, with 11 bases separating them. Looked up from germline, CDR1 is MNHEY and CDR2 is SVGEGT. The CDR3 is made up of 14 amino acids. This CDR3 is CASSHDWSSYEQYF. The DNA of the CDR3 is TGTGCCAGCAGTCATGACTGGTCCTCCTACGAGCAGTACTTC.

This rearrangement joins TRBV6-4 to TRBJ2-3; the D is unclear. The CDR3 is 14 residues long. In germline, CDR1 is MRHNA, CDR2 SNTAGT. The V end lost 6 bases, the J end lost 3 bases, and 13 bases lay between the germline ends. The CDR3 protein is CASSPNQATDTQYF. CDR3 DNA: TGTGCCAGCAGCCCGAACCAGGCGACAGATACGCAGTATTTT.

This chain joins TRBV6-5 and TRBJ2-6; tentatively, D is TRBD1 (6 bases). This CDR3 region has 15 residues. The germline V gene encodes CDR1 MNHEY and CDR2 SVGAGI. Trimming pared 7 bases from V and 3 bases from J, leaving 13 bases between. The CDR3 sequence is CASKEQGSGANVLTF. The CDR3 nucleotides read TGTGCCAGCAAGGAACAGGGAAGTGGGGCCAACGTCCTGACTTTC.

This clone showed up just a few times. At the DNA level, this CDR3 is encoded by other sequences in the same sample as well. The rearrangement links TRBV5-4 to TRBJ2-7; D may be TRBD2 (5 bases). Deletions cut 1 base from V and 3 bases from J, with 5 bases between. This CDR3 has 12 residues. Germline V lookup: CDR1 SGHNT, CDR2 YYREEE (reference sequence). The CDR3 protein is CASSLRGYEQYF. DNA of the CDR3: TGTGCCAGCAGCTTGCGGGGCTACGAGCAGTACTTC.

The gene calls are TRBV14 and TRBJ2-5; 7 nucleotides line up with TRBD1. With 6 bases clipped from V and 5 bases from J, the junction kept 6 bases outside the gene matches. CDR1 is SGHDN and CDR2 is FVKESK in the germline V gene. This CDR3 contains 13 residues. The CDR3 coding sequence is TGTGCCAGCAGATCAGGGGGAAGGGAGACCCAGTACTTC. Its protein product is CASRSGGRETQYF.

CDR3 amino acids: CASSGTGILFQPQHF. The CDR3 nucleotides are TGTGCCAGTAGTGGGACAGGGATATTGTTTCAGCCCCAGCATTTT. The chain uses TRBV19 and TRBJ1-5, with TRBD1 matching 9 bases. The V gene end was trimmed by 5 bases and the J gene end by 6 bases; junction bases not matched to a gene: 8. CDR3 length: 15 residues. CDR1 is LNHDA, CDR2 SQIVND, per germline (reference sequence).

The V and J genes are TRBV12-3 or TRBV12-4 and TRBJ1-2; D remains ambiguous. The CDR3 sequence is 13 residues long. The ends were cut back, 0 bases at V and 7 bases at J, with 9 bases in the middle. CDR3 bases: TGTGCCAGCAGTTTAGCGCGCACGGGTGGCTACACCTTC. Protein: CASSLARTGGYTF.

A remark on this clone: The junction departs from germline at one end; a sequencing error may be responsible. This rearrangement joins TRBV7-7 to TRBJ1-4; D perhaps matches TRBD1 (5 bases). The length of the CDR3 is 15 residues. CDR1 SSHAT and CDR2 FNYEAQ come from the germline V gene (reference sequence). This CDR3 reads CASSLSWGLGEKLFF. For the CDR3, the DNA is TGTGCTAGCAGCTTATCTTGGGGCTTGGGTGAAAAACTGTTTTTT.

The chain couples TRBV7-2 to TRBJ1-2; D remains ambiguous. Per the germline V gene, CDR1 is SGHTA and CDR2 is FQGNSA. The CDR3 totals 13 residues. The germline V and J ends were trimmed by 1 base and 6 bases, with 9 bases remaining between them. The CDR3 nucleotides read TGTGCCAGCAGCTTAGGACGGAGAGATGGCTACACCTTC. Translating it yields CASSLGRRDGYTF. Filled out from reference TRBV7-2 and TRBJ1-2, the complete variable domain reads GAGVSQSPSNKVTEKGKDVELRCDPISGHTALYWYRQSLGQGLEFLIYFQGNSAPDKSGLPSDRFSAERTGGSVSTLTIQRTQQEDSAVYLCASSLGRRDGYTFGSGTRLTVV.

The count of this clone is one. Other DNA variants within this sample encode the same CDR3. V gene TRBV27 combines with J gene TRBJ1-2; 9 positions match TRBD1. CDR1 is MNHEY and CDR2 is SMNVEV in the germline V gene (reference sequence). V was pared by 6 bases and J by 5 bases, with 7 bases of the junction left unmatched. The CDR3 has 14 amino acids. The CDR3 nucleotides are TGTGCCAGCAGCCCAACAGGGGGCGGTTATGGCTACACCTTC. Translation: CASSPTGGGYGYTF.

The V call is TRBV18, the J call TRBJ2-7, with unresolved D. The V gene's germline CDR1 is KGHSH and CDR2 LQKENI. V lost 4 bases and J lost 3, with 7 bases in between. This CDR3 contains 12 residues. CDR3 region: CASSQNNYEQYF. DNA for the CDR3: TGTGCCAGCTCACAAAATAACTACGAGCAGTACTTC.

The chain links TRBV20-1 to TRBJ2-2; possibly TRBD1 for D (6 bases). Germline loops: CDR1 DFQATT, CDR2 SNEGSKA (reference sequence). The V and J ends lost 3 bases and 2 bases respectively, with 10 bases between them. This CDR3 has 14 amino acids. This CDR3 is CSASPGQNTGELFF. The CDR3, as DNA: TGCAGTGCTAGTCCGGGACAAAACACCGGGGAGCTGTTTTTT.

This clone was seen more than once but under ten times. Other DNA sequences in the sample encode the same CDR3. The chain is built from TRBV20-1 and TRBJ2-7; TRBD2 is a possible D gene (5 bases). This CDR3 is 11 amino acids long. Germline V gene data show CDR1 as DFQATT and CDR2 as SNEGSKA (reference sequence). Trimming shortened V by 3 bases and J by 6 bases, and 9 bases separated the two germline ends. The CDR3 DNA is TGCAGTGCTAGGTCGGGGTTCGAGCAGTACTTC. It is translated as CSARSGFEQYF.

This chain links TRBV9 with TRBJ2-5; TRBD1 matches at 7 bases. The V segment lost 0 bases and the J segment 4 bases; nucleotides outside the gene matches: 9. The length of the CDR3 is 16 residues. Germline V gene lookup returns CDR1 SGDLS and CDR2 YYNGEE. CDR3 nucleotides: TGTGCCAGCAGCGTAGGAAGACAGGGAACGAGAGAGACCCAGTACTTC. It translates to CASSVGRQGTRETQYF.

The chain carries TRBV6-2 or TRBV6-3 and TRBJ1-2, with 11 bases aligning to TRBD1. The V and J ends lost 5 bases and 7 bases, in that order; junction bases with no gene match: 6. The CDR3 length is 14 residues. Germline lookup yields CDR1 MNHEY and CDR2 SVGEGT. The CDR3 loop reads CASSNGQGAFGYTF. The CDR3 region has the DNA TGTGCCAGCAGTAACGGACAGGGGGCGTTTGGCTACACCTTC.

V is TRBV7-2 and J is TRBJ1-6; TRBD1 matches 8 bases. The V and J ends lost 2 bases and 6 bases, in that order; junction bases with no gene match: 6. The germline V gene has CDR1 SGHTA and CDR2 FQGNSA. CDR3 size: 16 residues. The CDR3 nucleotides read TGTGCCAGCAGCTTATGGACAGGGTCTTCTAATTCACCCCTCCACTTT. This translates into CASSLWTGSSNSPLHF.

This clone appeared a few times. The rearrangement uses TRBV2 and TRBJ1-4; 7 bases fit TRBD1. The CDR3 is 14 residues long. Losses at the gene ends were 3 bases for V and 3 bases for J; bases not matched to a gene: 1. Germline assignment: CDR1 SNHLY and CDR2 FYNNEI. CDR3 bases: TGTGCCAGCAGTGATGGGACAGCTAATGAAAAACTGTTTTTT. Amino acids: CASSDGTANEKLFF.

The chain carries TRBV15 and TRBJ1-4; D uncertain. The CDR3 runs to 15 residues. Per germline, CDR1 LNHNV and CDR2 YYDKDF (reference sequence). The ends were cut back, 3 bases at V and 5 bases at J, with 13 bases in the middle. The CDR3 region is CATSRAPGINEKLFF. CDR3 DNA sequence: TGTGCCACCAGCAGGGCCCCGGGGATAAATGAAAAACTGTTTTTT.

The rearrangement uses TRBV19 and TRBJ2-6, with TRBD1 identical over 7 bases. The V gene end was trimmed by 10 bases and the J gene end by 0 bases; junction bases not matched to a gene: 9. This CDR3 comprises 16 residues. Germline CDR1 and CDR2: LNHDA and SQIVND (reference sequence). The CDR3 region has the DNA TGTGCCACTAGGACAGGCACGAACTCTGGGGCCAACGTCCTGACTTTC. Amino acids: CATRTGTNSGANVLTF.

The gene calls are TRBV5-5 and TRBJ1-1; 11 nucleotides match TRBD1. Germline lookup yields CDR1 SGHKS and CDR2 YYEKEE (reference sequence). The V gene end was trimmed by 4 bases and the J gene end by 4 bases; junction bases not matched to a gene: 9. The length of the CDR3 is 16 residues. CDR3 sequence reads: CASSGGQGALGTEAFF. The CDR3 DNA follows: TGTGCCAGCAGCGGAGGACAGGGGGCCCTGGGCACTGAAGCTTTCTTT. Looking up the rest from reference TRBV5-5 and TRBJ1-1 gives the full variable domain: DAGVTQSPTHLIKTRGQQVTLRCSPISGHKSVSWYQQVLGQGPQFIFQYYEKEERGRGNFPDRFSARQFPNYSSELNVNALLLGDSALYLCASSGGQGALGTEAFFGQGTRLTVV.